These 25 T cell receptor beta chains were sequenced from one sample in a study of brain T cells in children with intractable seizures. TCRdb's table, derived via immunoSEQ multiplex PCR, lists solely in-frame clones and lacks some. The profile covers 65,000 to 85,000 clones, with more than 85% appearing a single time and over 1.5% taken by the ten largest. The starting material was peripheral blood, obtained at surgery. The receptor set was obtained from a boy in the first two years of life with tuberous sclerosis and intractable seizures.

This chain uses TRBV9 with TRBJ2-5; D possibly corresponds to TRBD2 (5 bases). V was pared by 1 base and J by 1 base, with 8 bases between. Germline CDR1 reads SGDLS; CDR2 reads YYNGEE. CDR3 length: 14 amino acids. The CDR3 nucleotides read TGTGCCAGCAGCGTAAGTGGAGGCCAAGAGACCCAGTACTTC. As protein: CASSVSGGQETQYF.

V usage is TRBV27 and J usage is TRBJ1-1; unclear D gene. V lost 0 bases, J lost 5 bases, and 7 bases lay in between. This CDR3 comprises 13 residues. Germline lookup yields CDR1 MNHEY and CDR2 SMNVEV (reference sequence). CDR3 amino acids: CASSLSRETEAFF. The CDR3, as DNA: TGTGCCAGCAGTTTATCGAGGGAGACTGAAGCTTTCTTT.

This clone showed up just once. Written as DNA, the CDR3 is TGCGCCAGCAGCTTGCAGTACACTGAAGCTTTCTTT. Its protein product is CASSLQYTEAFF. The chain couples TRBV5-1 to TRBJ1-1; unclear D gene. The CDR3 has 12 residues. V was trimmed by 1 base and J by 3 bases, leaving 4 bases between them. CDR1 and CDR2 from the germline V gene are SGHRS and YFSETQ.

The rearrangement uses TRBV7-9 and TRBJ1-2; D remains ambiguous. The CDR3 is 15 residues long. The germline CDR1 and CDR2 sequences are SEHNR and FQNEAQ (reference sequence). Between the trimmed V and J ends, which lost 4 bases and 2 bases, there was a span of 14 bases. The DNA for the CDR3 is TGTGCCAGCAGCTCTGACCTACCCCCCAACTATGGCTACACCTTC. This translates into CASSSDLPPNYGYTF.

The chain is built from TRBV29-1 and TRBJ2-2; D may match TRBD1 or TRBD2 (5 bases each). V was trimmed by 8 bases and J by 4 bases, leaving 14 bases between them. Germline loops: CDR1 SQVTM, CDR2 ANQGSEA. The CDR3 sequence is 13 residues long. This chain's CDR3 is CSPHQGPTGELFF. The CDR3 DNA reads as TGCAGCCCTCACCAGGGACCCACCGGGGAGCTGTTTTTT.

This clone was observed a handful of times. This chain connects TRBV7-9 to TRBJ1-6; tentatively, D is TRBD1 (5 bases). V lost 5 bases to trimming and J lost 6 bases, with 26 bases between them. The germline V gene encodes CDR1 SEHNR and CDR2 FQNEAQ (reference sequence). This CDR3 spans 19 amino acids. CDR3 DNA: TGTGCCAGCAGCCAATCCGGGGACGTCGCGATCCGGACTAATTCACCCCTCCACTTT. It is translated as CASSQSGDVAIRTNSPLHF.

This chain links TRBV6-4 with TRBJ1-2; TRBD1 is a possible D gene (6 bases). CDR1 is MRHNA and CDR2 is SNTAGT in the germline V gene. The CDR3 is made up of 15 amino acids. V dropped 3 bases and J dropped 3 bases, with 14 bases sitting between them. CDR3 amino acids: CASSEWAGTYYGYTF. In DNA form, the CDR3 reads TGTGCCAGCAGTGAGTGGGCCGGGACATACTATGGCTACACCTTC.

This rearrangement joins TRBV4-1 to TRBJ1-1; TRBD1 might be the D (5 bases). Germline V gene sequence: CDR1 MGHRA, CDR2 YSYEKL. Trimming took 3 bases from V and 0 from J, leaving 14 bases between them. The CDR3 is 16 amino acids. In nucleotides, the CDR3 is TGCGCCAGCAGCCAGGGGGGACTTCCGATGAACACTGAAGCTTTCTTT. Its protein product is CASSQGGLPMNTEAFF.

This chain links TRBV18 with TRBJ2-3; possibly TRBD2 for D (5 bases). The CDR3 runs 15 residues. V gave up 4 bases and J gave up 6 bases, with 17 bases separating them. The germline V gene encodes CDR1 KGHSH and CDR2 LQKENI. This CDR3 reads CASSRTGWWEDTQYF. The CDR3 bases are TGTGCCAGCTCACGGACCGGGTGGTGGGAGGATACGCAGTATTTT.

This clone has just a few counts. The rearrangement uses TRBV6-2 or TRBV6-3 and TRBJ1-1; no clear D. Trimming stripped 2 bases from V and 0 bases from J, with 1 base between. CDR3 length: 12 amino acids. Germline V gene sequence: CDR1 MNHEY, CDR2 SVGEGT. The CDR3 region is CASSYLNTEAFF. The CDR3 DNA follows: TGTGCCAGCAGTTACCTGAACACTGAAGCTTTCTTT.

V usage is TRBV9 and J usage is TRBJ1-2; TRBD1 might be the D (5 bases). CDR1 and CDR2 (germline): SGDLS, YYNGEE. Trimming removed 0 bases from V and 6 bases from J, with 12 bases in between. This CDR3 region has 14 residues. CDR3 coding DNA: TGTGCCAGCAGCGTAGATCAGGGAGGTGATGGCTACACCTTC. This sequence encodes CASSVDQGGDGYTF.

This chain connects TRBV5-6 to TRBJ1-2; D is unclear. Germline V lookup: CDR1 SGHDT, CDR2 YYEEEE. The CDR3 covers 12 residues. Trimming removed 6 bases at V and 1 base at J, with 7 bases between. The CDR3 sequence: CASTKLNYGYTF. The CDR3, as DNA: TGTGCCAGCACCAAGCTTAACTATGGCTACACCTTC. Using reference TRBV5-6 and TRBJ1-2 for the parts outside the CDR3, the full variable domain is DAGVTQSPTHLIKTRGQQVTLRCSPKSGHDTVSWYQQALGQGPQFIFQYYEEEERQRGNFPDRFSGHQFPNYSSELNVNALLLGDSALYLCASTKLNYGYTFGSGTRLTVV.

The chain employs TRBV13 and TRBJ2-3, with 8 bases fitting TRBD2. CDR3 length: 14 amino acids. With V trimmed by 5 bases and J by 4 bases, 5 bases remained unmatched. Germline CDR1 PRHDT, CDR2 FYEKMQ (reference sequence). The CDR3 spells CASSPSGGPDTQYF. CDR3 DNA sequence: TGTGCCAGCAGCCCATCGGGGGGGCCAGATACGCAGTATTTT.

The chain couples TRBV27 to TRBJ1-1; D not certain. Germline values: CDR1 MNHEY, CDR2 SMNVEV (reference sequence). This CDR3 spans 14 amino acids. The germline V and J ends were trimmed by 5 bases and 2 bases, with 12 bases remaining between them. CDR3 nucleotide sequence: TGTGCCAGCAGTGTGTCTGTAGTTAACACTGAAGCTTTCTTT. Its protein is CASSVSVVNTEAFF.

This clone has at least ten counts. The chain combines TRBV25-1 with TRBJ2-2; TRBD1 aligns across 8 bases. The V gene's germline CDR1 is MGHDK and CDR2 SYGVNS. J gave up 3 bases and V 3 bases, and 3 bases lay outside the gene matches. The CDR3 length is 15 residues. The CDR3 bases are TGTGCCAGCAGTGAGCAGGGACAGGACACCGGGGAGCTGTTTTTT. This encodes CASSEQGQDTGELFF.

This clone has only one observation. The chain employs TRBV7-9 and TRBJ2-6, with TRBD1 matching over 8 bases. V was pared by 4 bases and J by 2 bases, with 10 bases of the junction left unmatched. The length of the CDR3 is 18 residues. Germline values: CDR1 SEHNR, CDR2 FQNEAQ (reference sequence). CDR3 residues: CASSSPGDRGTGANVLTF. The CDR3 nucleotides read TGTGCCAGCAGCTCCCCCGGAGACAGGGGCACTGGGGCCAACGTCCTGACTTTC.

The CDR3 bases are TGTGCCAGCAGTGAACGGCCTAGCGGGAGCTACGAGCAGTACTTC. Translating gives CASSERPSGSYEQYF. V usage is TRBV2 and J usage is TRBJ2-7; 10 nucleotides line up with TRBD2. Germline V gene sequence: CDR1 SNHLY, CDR2 FYNNEI. J lost 3 bases, V lost 2 bases, and 4 bases had no gene match. The CDR3 spans 15 residues.

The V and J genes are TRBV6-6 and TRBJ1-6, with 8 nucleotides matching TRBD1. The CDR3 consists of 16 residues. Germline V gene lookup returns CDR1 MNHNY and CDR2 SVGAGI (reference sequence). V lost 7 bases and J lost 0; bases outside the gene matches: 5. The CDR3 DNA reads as TGTGCCAGCACCCCAACAGGGGGCTCCTATAATTCACCCCTCCACTTT. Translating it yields CASTPTGGSYNSPLHF.

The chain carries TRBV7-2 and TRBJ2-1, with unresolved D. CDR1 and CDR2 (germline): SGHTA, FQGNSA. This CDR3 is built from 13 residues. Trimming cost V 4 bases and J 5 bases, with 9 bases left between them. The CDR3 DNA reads TGTGCCAGCAGCTACTATATCGACAATGAGCAGTTCTTC. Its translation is CASSYYIDNEQFF.

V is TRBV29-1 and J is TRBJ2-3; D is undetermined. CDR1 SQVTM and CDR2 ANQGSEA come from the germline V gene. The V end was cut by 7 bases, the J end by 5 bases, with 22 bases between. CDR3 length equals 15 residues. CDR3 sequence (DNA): TGCAGCGCCCGTTCCTTGCTCAGGTTTGGAGATACGCAGTATTTT. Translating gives CSARSLLRFGDTQYF.

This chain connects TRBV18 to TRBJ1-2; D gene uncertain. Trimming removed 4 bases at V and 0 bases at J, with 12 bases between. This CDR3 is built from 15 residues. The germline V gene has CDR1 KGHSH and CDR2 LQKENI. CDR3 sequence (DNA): TGTGCCAGCTCACTCTCACAGACAACTAACTATGGCTACACCTTC. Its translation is CASSLSQTTNYGYTF.

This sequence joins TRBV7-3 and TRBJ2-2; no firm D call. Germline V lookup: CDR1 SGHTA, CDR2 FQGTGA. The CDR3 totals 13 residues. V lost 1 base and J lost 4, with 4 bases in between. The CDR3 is CASSLSSTGELFF. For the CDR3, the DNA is TGTGCCAGCAGCTTAAGTTCCACCGGGGAGCTGTTTTTT.

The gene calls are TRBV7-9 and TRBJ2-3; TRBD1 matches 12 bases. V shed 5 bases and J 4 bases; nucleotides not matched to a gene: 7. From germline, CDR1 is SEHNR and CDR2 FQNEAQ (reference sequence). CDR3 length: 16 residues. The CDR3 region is CASSGPGQGAADTQYF. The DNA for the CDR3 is TGTGCCAGCAGCGGGCCGGGACAGGGGGCGGCAGATACGCAGTATTTT.

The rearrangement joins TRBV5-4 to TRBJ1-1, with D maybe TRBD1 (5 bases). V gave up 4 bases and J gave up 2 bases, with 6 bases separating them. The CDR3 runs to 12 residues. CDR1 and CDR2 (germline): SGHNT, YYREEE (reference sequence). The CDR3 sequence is CASSRDNTEAFF. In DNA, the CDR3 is TGTGCCAGCAGCCGGGACAACACTGAAGCTTTCTTT.

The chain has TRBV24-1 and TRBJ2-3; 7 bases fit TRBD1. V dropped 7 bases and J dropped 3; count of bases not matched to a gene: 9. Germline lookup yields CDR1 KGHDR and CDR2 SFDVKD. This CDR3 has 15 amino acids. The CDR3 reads CATSRTGEATDTQYF. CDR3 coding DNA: TGTGCCACCAGCCGGACAGGCGAGGCGACAGATACGCAGTATTTT.